This entry describes one TCR beta chain. Libraries were prepared by immunoSEQ multiplex PCR; TCRdb keeps only in-frame clonotypes and omits some of them. In the table there are under 200,000 clones, around nine tenths of which are singletons. This sample was taken from a study of control samples from healthy donors and cancer patients. The sequenced material came from blood. The clonotype comes from a woman aged 25 to 39 in good health.

The DNA for the CDR3 is TGTGCCAGCAGTGACCGGACGAATACGCAGTATTTT. Its protein product is CASSDRTNTQYF. This sequence joins TRBV25-1 and TRBJ2-3; D uncertain. Germline values: CDR1 MGHDK, CDR2 SYGVNS. CDR3 length: 12 amino acids. Deletions cut 3 bases from V and 7 bases from J, with 8 bases between.